These 10 T cell receptor beta chains originate from one sample sequenced in a study of blood T cell repertoires in COVID-19. The repertoire was sequenced with immunoSEQ multiplex PCR; TCRdb's copy has only in-frame clones and lacks some. The table lists roughly 160,000 clones, roughly 93% of them singletons. The specimen was peripheral blood. The receptors were sampled from a man younger than 35 with acute or convalescent COVID-19.

The genes are TRBV5-4 and TRBJ2-7; TRBD2 agrees at 9 bases. Trimming cost V 0 bases and J 2 bases; bases outside gene matches: 3. Germline V gives CDR1 SGHNT, CDR2 YYREEE (reference sequence). This CDR3 contains 15 residues. The CDR3 here is CASSLGGGAPYEQYF. The CDR3 coding sequence is TGTGCCAGCAGCTTGGGCGGGGGGGCCCCCTACGAGCAGTACTTC.

CDR3 nucleotide sequence: TGTGCCAGCAGCCAATCCGAAAGGAGGGCCCTCCACTTT. As protein: CASSQSERRALHF. The J gene is TRBJ1-6, the V gene TRBV3-1 (or the pseudogene TRBV3-2); no firm D call. In germline, CDR1 is LGHDT, CDR2 YNNKEL (reference sequence). This CDR3 has 13 residues. V lost 2 bases and J 14 bases, leaving 13 bases between the germline ends.

V and J are TRBV5-1 and TRBJ1-5; 7 positions agree with TRBD1. The V gene's germline CDR1 is SGHRS and CDR2 YFSETQ. This CDR3 is 13 amino acids long. J gave up 5 bases and V 4 bases, and 3 bases lay outside the gene matches. This chain's CDR3 is CASSTDRDQPQHF. For the CDR3, the DNA is TGCGCCAGCAGCACAGACAGGGATCAGCCCCAGCATTTT.

This clone was detected once. V and J are TRBV5-1 and TRBJ1-1; D is ambiguous. CDR3 size: 14 residues. Looked up from germline, CDR1 is SGHRS and CDR2 is YFSETQ. Trimming removed 4 bases from V and 1 base from J, with 11 bases in between. The CDR3 coding sequence is TGCGCCAGCAGCGCGGGTCCCGGGAACACTGAAGCTTTCTTT. Translated, it gives CASSAGPGNTEAFF.

J is TRBJ1-4 and V is TRBV24-1, with D maybe TRBD1 (5 bases). Germline lookup yields CDR1 KGHDR and CDR2 SFDVKD. Trimming shortened V by 0 bases and J by 1 base, and 8 bases separated the two germline ends. The CDR3 runs to 16 residues. The CDR3 spells CATSDLPGKTNEKLFF. The CDR3 bases are TGTGCCACCAGTGATTTGCCAGGGAAAACTAATGAAAAACTGTTTTTT.

V gene TRBV10-2 combines with J gene TRBJ2-1; tentative D call: TRBD2 (5 bases). Trimming stripped 0 bases from V and 10 bases from J, with 13 bases between. This CDR3 has 14 residues. Germline CDR1 reads WSHSY; CDR2 reads SAAADI. CDR3 loop: CASSESTPGTEQFF. Written as DNA, the CDR3 is TGCGCCAGCAGTGAGTCGACTCCGGGAACAGAGCAGTTCTTC.

This chain links TRBV9 with TRBJ2-7; D gene ambiguous. Deletions cut 4 bases from V and 0 bases from J, with 8 bases between. The germline V gene has CDR1 SGDLS and CDR2 YYNGEE. The CDR3 totals 13 residues. This CDR3 reads CASSPKPSYEQYF. The CDR3 DNA reads TGTGCCAGCAGCCCTAAACCCTCCTACGAGCAGTACTTC.

The chain has TRBV24-1 and TRBJ2-3; the match to TRBD1 covers 9 bases. Germline loops: CDR1 KGHDR, CDR2 SFDVKD. This CDR3 region has 15 residues. The V segment lost 5 bases and the J segment 6 bases; nucleotides outside the gene matches: 8. CDR3 region: CATSGGGQGTDTQYF. CDR3 bases: TGTGCCACCAGTGGCGGGGGACAGGGAACCGATACGCAGTATTTT.

In its sample, this clone was seen once. The chain employs TRBV15 and TRBJ2-5, with D unresolved. The V end lost 2 bases, the J end lost 2 bases, and 6 bases lay between the germline ends. Germline V gene sequence: CDR1 LNHNV, CDR2 YYDKDF (reference sequence). CDR3 length: 13 amino acids. CDR3 loop: CATSRQYQETQYF. CDR3 sequence (DNA): TGTGCCACCAGCAGACAGTATCAAGAGACCCAGTACTTC.

The V gene is TRBV27, the J gene TRBJ2-7; D possibly corresponds to TRBD2 (6 bases). Germline lookup yields CDR1 MNHEY and CDR2 SMNVEV (reference sequence). The CDR3 has 12 amino acids. Trimming took 3 bases from V and 5 from J, leaving 8 bases between them. CDR3 bases: TGTGCCAGCAGTTTGGCGGGGAACGAGCAGTACTTC. Its protein product is CASSLAGNEQYF.